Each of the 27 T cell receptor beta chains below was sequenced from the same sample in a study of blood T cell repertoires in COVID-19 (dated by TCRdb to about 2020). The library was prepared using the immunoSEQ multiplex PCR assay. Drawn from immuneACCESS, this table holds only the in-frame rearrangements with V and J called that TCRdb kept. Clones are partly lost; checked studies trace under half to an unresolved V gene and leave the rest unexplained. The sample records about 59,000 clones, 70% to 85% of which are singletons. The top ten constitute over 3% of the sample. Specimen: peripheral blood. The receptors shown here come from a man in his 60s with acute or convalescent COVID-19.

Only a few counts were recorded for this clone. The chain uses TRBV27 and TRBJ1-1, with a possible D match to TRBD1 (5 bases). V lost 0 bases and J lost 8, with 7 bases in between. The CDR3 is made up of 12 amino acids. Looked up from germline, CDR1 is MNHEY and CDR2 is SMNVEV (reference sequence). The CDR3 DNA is TGTGCCAGCAGTTTATCGGCAGGGGAAGCTTTCTTT. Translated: CASSLSAGEAFF.

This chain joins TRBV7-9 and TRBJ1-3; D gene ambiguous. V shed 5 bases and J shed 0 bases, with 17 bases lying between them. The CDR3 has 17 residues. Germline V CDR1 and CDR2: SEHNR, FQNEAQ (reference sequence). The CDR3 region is CASSPELGTISGNTIYF. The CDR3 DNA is TGTGCCAGCAGCCCGGAACTGGGCACCATCTCTGGAAACACCATATATTTT.

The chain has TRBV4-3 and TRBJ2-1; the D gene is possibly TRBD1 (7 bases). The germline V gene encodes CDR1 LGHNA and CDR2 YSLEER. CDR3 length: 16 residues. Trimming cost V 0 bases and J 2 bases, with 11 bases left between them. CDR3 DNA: TGCGCCAGCAGCCAAGATCTCAGGGGGGCCTACAATGAGCAGTTCTTC. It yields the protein CASSQDLRGAYNEQFF.

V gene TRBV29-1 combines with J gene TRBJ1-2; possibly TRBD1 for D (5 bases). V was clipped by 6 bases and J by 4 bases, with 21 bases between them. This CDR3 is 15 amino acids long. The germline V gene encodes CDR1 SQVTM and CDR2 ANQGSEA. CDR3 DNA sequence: TGCAGCGTGGACCCTGGGGGAGGGGATAGCTATGGCTACACCTTC. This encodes CSVDPGGGDSYGYTF.

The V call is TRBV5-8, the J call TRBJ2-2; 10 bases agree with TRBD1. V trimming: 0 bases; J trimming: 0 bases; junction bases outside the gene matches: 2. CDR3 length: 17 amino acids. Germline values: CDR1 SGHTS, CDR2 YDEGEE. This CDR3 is CASSLAGQGSNTGELFF. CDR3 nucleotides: TGTGCCAGCAGCTTGGCGGGACAGGGGTCGAACACCGGGGAGCTGTTTTTT.

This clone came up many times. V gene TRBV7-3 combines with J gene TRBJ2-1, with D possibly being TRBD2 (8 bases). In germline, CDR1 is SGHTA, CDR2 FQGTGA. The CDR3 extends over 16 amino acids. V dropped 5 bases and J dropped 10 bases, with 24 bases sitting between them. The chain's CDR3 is CASSLGPGGGLMEQFF. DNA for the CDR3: TGTGCCAGCAGCCTCGGTCCGGGAGGGGGCTTGATGGAGCAGTTCTTC.

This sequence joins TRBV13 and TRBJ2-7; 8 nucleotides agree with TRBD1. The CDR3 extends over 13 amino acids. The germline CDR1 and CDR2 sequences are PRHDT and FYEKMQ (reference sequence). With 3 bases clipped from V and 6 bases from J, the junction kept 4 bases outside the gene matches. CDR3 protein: CASSFGTGGEQYF. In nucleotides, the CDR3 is TGTGCCAGCAGCTTCGGGACAGGTGGCGAGCAGTACTTC. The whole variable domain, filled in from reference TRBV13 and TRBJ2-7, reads AAGVIQSPRHLIKEKRETATLKCYPIPRHDTVYWYQQGPGQDPQFLISFYEKMQSDKGSIPDRFSAQQFSDYHSELNMSSLELGDSALYFCASSFGTGGEQYFGPGTRLTVT.

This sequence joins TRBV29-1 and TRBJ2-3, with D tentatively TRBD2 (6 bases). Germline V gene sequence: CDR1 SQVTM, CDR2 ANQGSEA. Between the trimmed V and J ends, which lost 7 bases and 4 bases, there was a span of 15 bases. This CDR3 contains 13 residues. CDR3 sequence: CSGGTLGADTQYF. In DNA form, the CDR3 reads TGCAGCGGAGGGACTCTTGGCGCAGATACGCAGTATTTT.

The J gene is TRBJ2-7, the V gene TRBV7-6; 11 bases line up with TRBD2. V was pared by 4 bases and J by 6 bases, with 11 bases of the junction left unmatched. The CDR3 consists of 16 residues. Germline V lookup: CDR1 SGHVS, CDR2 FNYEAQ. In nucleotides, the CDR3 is TGTGCCAGCAGCTCCTCAATAGCGGGAGGGCCCCTCGAGCAGTACTTC. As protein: CASSSSIAGGPLEQYF.

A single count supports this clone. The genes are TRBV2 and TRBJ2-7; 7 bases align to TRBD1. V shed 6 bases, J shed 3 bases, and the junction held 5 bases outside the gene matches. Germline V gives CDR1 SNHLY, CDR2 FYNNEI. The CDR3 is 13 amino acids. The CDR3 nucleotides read TGTGCCAGCAGGCGACAGGGAAACTACGAGCAGTACTTC. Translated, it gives CASRRQGNYEQYF.

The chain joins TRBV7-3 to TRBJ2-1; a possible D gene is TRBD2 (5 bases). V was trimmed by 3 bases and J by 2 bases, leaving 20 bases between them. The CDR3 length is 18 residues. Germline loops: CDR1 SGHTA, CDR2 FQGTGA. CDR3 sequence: CASSLYMRGMNAYNEQFF. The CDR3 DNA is TGTGCCAGCAGCTTGTATATGAGAGGGATGAATGCCTACAATGAGCAGTTCTTC. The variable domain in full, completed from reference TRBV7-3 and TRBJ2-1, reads GAGVSQTPSNKVTEKGKYVELRCDPISGHTALYWYRQSLGQGPEFLIYFQGTGAADDSGLPNDRFFAVRPEGSVSTLKIQRTERGDSAVYLCASSLYMRGMNAYNEQFFGPGTRLTVL.

The CDR3 DNA reads as TGTGCCAGCAGGTCGACAGGGACCTCCTACGAGCAGTACTTC. Protein: CASRSTGTSYEQYF. V and J are TRBV28 and TRBJ2-7; TRBD1 matches at 7 bases. Per germline, CDR1 MDHEN and CDR2 SYDVKM. This CDR3 spans 14 amino acids. The V gene end was trimmed by 6 bases and the J gene end by 0 bases; junction bases not matched to a gene: 5.

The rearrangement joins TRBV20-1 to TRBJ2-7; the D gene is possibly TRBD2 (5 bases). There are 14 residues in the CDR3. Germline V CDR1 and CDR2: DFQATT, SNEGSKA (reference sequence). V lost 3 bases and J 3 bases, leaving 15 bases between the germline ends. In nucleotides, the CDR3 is TGCAGTGCTAGTTGGGAGACTGTCGGCTACGAGCAGTACTTC. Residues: CSASWETVGYEQYF.

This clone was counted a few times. For the CDR3, the DNA is TGTGCCAGCGGGCGGACTAGCGGGAGGGATGAGCAGTTCTTC. Translation gives CASGRTSGRDEQFF. This chain joins TRBV2 and TRBJ2-1; 15 bases map to TRBD2. This CDR3 region has 14 residues. The germline V gene encodes CDR1 SNHLY and CDR2 FYNNEI. Trimming at V came to 8 bases and at J to 8 bases, leaving 4 bases not matched to a gene.

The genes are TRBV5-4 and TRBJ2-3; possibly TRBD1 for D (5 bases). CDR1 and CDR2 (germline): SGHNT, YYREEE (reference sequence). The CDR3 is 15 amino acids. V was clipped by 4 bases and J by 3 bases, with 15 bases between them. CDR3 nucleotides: TGTGCCAGCAGCCTCGGGCAGGGATTTACAGATACGCAGTATTTT. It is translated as CASSLGQGFTDTQYF.

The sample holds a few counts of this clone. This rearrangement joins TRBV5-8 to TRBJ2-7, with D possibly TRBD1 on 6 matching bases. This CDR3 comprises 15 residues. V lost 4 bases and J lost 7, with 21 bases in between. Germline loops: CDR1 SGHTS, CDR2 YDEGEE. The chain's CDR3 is CASSPGGRGYVEQYF. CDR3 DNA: TGTGCCAGCAGCCCTGGGGGCAGGGGATATGTGGAGCAGTACTTC.

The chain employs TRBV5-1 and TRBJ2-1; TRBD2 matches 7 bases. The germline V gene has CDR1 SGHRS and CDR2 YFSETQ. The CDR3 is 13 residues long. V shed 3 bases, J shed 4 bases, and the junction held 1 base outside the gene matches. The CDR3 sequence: CASSSSGYNEQFF. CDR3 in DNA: TGCGCCAGCAGCTCTAGCGGATACAATGAGCAGTTCTTC.

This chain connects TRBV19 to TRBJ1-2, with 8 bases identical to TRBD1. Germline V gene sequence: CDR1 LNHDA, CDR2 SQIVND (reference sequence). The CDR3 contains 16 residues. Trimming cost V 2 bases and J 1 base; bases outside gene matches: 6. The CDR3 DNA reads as TGTGCCAGTAGTATATGGCAGGGGGCTGGTAACTATGGCTACACCTTC. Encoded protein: CASSIWQGAGNYGYTF.

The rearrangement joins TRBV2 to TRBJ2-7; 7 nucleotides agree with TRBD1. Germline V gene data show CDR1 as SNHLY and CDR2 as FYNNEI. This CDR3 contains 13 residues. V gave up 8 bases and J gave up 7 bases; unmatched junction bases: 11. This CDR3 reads CASEGQSWSEQYF. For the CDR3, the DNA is TGTGCCAGCGAGGGACAGTCGTGGAGTGAGCAGTACTTC.

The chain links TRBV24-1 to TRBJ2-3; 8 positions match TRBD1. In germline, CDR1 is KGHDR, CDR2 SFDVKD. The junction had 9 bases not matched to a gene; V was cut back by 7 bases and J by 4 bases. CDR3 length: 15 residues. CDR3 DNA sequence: TGTGCCACCAGGAAAAACGGACAGGGCGCAGATACGCAGTATTTT. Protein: CATRKNGQGADTQYF.

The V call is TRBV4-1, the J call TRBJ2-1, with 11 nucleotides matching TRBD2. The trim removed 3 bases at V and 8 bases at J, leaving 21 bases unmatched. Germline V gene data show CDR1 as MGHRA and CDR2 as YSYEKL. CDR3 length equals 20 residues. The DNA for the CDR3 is TGCGCCAGCAGCCATTTGGGGGGTAGCGGGAGGGCCGAAGGTGGGTATGAGCAGTTCTTC. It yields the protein CASSHLGGSGRAEGGYEQFF.

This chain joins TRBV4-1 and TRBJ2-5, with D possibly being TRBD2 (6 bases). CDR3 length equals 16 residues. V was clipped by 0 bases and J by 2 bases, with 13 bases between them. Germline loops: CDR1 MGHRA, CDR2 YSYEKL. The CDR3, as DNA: TGCGCCAGCAGCCAAGATCCATCCCGGGGGCAAGAGACCCAGTACTTC. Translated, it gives CASSQDPSRGQETQYF.

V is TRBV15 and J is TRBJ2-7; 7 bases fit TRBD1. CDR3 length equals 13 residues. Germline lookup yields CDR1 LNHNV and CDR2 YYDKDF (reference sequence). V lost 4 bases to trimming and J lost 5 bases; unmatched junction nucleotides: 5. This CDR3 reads CATSINRGNEQYF. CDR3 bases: TGTGCCACCAGCATCAACAGGGGAAACGAGCAGTACTTC.

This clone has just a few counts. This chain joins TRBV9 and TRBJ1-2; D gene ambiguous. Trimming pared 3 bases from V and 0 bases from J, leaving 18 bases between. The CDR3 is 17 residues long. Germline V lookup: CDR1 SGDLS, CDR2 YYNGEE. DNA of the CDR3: TGTGCCAGCAGCGCCCTGGAGGGAGAGGTCCCTAACTATGGCTACACCTTC. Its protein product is CASSALEGEVPNYGYTF.

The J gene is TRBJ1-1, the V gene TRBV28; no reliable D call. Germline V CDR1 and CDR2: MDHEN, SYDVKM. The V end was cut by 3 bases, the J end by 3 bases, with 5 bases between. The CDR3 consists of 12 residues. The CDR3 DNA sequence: TGTGCCAGCAGTTTTTTAGACACTGAAGCTTTCTTT. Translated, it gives CASSFLDTEAFF.

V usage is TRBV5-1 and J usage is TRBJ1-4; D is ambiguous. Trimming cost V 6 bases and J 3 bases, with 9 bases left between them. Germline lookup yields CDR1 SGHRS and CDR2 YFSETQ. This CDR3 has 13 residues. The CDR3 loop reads CASNQVPNEKLFF. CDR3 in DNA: TGCGCCAGCAACCAGGTTCCTAATGAAAAACTGTTTTTT.

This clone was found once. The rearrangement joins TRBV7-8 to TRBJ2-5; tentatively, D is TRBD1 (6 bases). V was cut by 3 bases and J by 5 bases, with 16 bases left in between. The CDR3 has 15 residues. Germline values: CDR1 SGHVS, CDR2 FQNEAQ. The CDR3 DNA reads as TGTGCCAGCAGCTTCGGGACATCTAGGCGGGAGACCCAGTACTTC. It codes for CASSFGTSRRETQYF.